Listed below are T cell receptor beta chains from one sample, sequenced in a study of shared clonotypes between healthy human individuals. Measured with immunoSEQ multiplex PCR; TCRdb has only the in-frame clones, and not every one. This sample has about 1.4 million clones, with approximately 97% found just once. Sequencing used naive CD4+ T cells sorted from blood. These receptors came from a man aged 25 to 40 in good health. CDR3s include the opening cysteine and the closing phenylalanine or tryptophan. A D gene is named only where the DNA matches it firmly. Rows give clone size only sometimes, using once, few, many, or a class for an expanded clone.

d_call: .; j_call: TRBJ2-1; clone_size: .; v_call: TRBV5-1; cdr3_aa: CASSPPAPEQFF; cdr3_nt: TGCGCCAGCAGCCCCCCAGCCCCTGAGCAGTTCTTC
d_call: TRBD2; j_call: TRBJ2-3; clone_size: .; v_call: TRBV29-1; cdr3_aa: CSVVGGRAGGDTQYF; cdr3_nt: TGCAGCGTTGTGGGCGGGAGGGCCGGTGGAGATACGCAGTATTTT
d_call: TRBD1; j_call: TRBJ1-5; clone_size: .; v_call: TRBV19; cdr3_aa: CASSIGTGRNQPQHF; cdr3_nt: TGTGCCAGTAGTATCGGGACAGGGAGGAATCAGCCCCAGCATTTT
d_call: .; j_call: TRBJ2-2; clone_size: .; v_call: TRBV5-1; cdr3_aa: CASSLGVAQKNTGELFF; cdr3_nt: TGCGCCAGCAGCTTGGGGGTAGCGCAGAAGAACACCGGGGAGCTGTTTTTT
d_call: .; j_call: TRBJ1-3; clone_size: .; v_call: TRBV27; cdr3_aa: CASSFGGHSGNTIYF; cdr3_nt: TGTGCCAGCAGTTTCGGAGGGCACTCTGGAAACACCATATATTTT
d_call: TRBD2; j_call: TRBJ2-1; clone_size: .; v_call: TRBV11-2; cdr3_aa: CASSRLGGSYNEQFF; cdr3_nt: TGTGCCAGCAGCCGCCTGGGGGGGTCATACAATGAGCAGTTCTTC
d_call: TRBD2; j_call: TRBJ2-2; clone_size: .; v_call: TRBV5-1; cdr3_aa: CASSLVAGVVELFF; cdr3_nt: TGCGCCAGCAGCTTGGTGGCGGGAGTGGTGGAGCTGTTTTTT
d_call: TRBD1; j_call: TRBJ2-7; clone_size: .; v_call: TRBV19; cdr3_aa: CASSMVWGQASYEQYF; cdr3_nt: TGTGCCAGTAGTATGGTGTGGGGACAGGCATCCTACGAGCAGTACTTC
d_call: .; j_call: TRBJ2-1; clone_size: few; v_call: TRBV11-2; cdr3_aa: CASSLEVANEQFF; cdr3_nt: TGTGCCAGCAGCTTAGAGGTAGCTAATGAGCAGTTCTTC
d_call: TRBD2; j_call: TRBJ2-5; clone_size: .; v_call: TRBV5-6; cdr3_aa: CASSLGLTSGRVIETQYF; cdr3_nt: TGTGCCAGCAGCTTGGGCCTAACTAGCGGGAGGGTAATAGAGACCCAGTACTTC
d_call: TRBD2; j_call: TRBJ2-7; clone_size: .; v_call: TRBV29-1; cdr3_aa: CSVGGTSGISYEQYF; cdr3_nt: TGCAGCGTGGGGGGGACTAGCGGAATCTCCTACGAGCAGTACTTC
d_call: .; j_call: TRBJ2-7; clone_size: .; v_call: TRBV2; cdr3_aa: CASGRSRGTLQGEQYF; cdr3_nt: TGTGCCAGCGGAAGGTCGCGCGGGACGTTACAAGGCGAGCAGTACTTC
d_call: .; j_call: TRBJ2-5; clone_size: .; v_call: TRBV19; cdr3_aa: CASSAPYGRETQYF; cdr3_nt: TGTGCCAGTAGTGCGCCGTACGGGCGAGAGACCCAGTACTTC
d_call: .; j_call: TRBJ1-2; clone_size: .; v_call: TRBV30; cdr3_aa: CAWSPDQYGYTF; cdr3_nt: TGTGCCTGGAGCCCGGACCAATATGGCTACACCTTC
d_call: .; j_call: TRBJ2-5; clone_size: .; v_call: TRBV10-3; cdr3_aa: CAISEGSYGETQYF; cdr3_nt: TGTGCCATCAGTGAGGGTAGTTATGGAGAGACCCAGTACTTC
d_call: .; j_call: TRBJ2-3; clone_size: .; v_call: TRBV27; cdr3_aa: CARDTGEVADTQYF; cdr3_nt: TGTGCCAGGGACACAGGGGAGGTCGCAGATACGCAGTATTTT
d_call: TRBD1; j_call: TRBJ1-1; clone_size: .; v_call: TRBV7-9; cdr3_aa: CASSSPDRGTEAFF; cdr3_nt: TGTGCCAGCAGCTCACCGGACAGGGGCACTGAAGCTTTCTTT
d_call: .; j_call: TRBJ2-2; clone_size: .; v_call: TRBV29-1; cdr3_aa: CSVVGGMNTGELFF; cdr3_nt: TGCAGCGTTGTGGGCGGGATGAACACCGGGGAGCTGTTTTTT
d_call: .; j_call: TRBJ1-1; clone_size: .; v_call: TRBV9; cdr3_aa: CASSVDGGAAEAFF; cdr3_nt: TGTGCCAGCAGCGTAGATGGGGGGGCAGCTGAAGCTTTCTTT
d_call: .; j_call: TRBJ2-2; clone_size: .; v_call: TRBV7-6; cdr3_aa: CASSFTGTGELFF; cdr3_nt: TGTGCCAGCAGCTTTACTGGCACCGGGGAGCTGTTTTTT
d_call: TRBD2; j_call: TRBJ2-7; clone_size: once; v_call: TRBV18; cdr3_aa: CASSPFLAGYGGGPYEQYF; cdr3_nt: TGTGCCAGCTCACCATTTCTTGCCGGGTATGGGGGAGGGCCCTACGAGCAGTACTTC
d_call: .; j_call: TRBJ1-5; clone_size: .; v_call: TRBV2; cdr3_aa: CASSRQNDQPQHF; cdr3_nt: TGTGCCAGCAGTCGCCAGAACGATCAGCCCCAGCATTTT
d_call: .; j_call: TRBJ2-1; clone_size: .; v_call: TRBV15; cdr3_aa: CATSRDPPNEQFF; cdr3_nt: TGTGCCACCAGCAGAGATCCGCCTAATGAGCAGTTCTTC
d_call: TRBD1; j_call: TRBJ1-3; clone_size: .; v_call: TRBV15; cdr3_aa: CATSLHRGMDTIYF; cdr3_nt: TGTGCCACCAGCCTTCACAGGGGTATGGACACCATATATTTT
d_call: .; j_call: TRBJ1-1; clone_size: .; v_call: TRBV7-6; cdr3_aa: CASSLEGSRTEAFF; cdr3_nt: TGTGCCAGCAGCTTAGAAGGGTCGCGGACTGAAGCTTTCTTT
d_call: TRBD1; j_call: TRBJ2-7; clone_size: .; v_call: TRBV6-1; cdr3_aa: CASSQDRGSYEQYF; cdr3_nt: TGTGCCAGCAGCCAGGACAGGGGCTCCTACGAGCAGTACTTC
d_call: TRBD1; j_call: TRBJ2-2; clone_size: .; v_call: TRBV7-6; cdr3_aa: CASSLVVTGYTGELFF; cdr3_nt: TGTGCCAGCAGCTTAGTGGTGACAGGGTACACCGGGGAGCTGTTTTTT
d_call: TRBD1; j_call: TRBJ2-3; clone_size: .; v_call: TRBV5-4; cdr3_aa: CASSPRDRRITDTQYF; cdr3_nt: TGTGCCAGCAGCCCCCGGGACAGAAGGATCACAGATACGCAGTATTTT
d_call: .; j_call: TRBJ2-1; clone_size: .; v_call: TRBV5-6; cdr3_aa: CASIGRKAYNEQFF; cdr3_nt: TGTGCCAGCATTGGACGGAAAGCCTACAATGAGCAGTTCTTC
d_call: .; j_call: TRBJ2-7; clone_size: .; v_call: TRBV20-1; cdr3_aa: CSGGNSYEQYF; cdr3_nt: TGCAGTGGGGGCAACTCCTACGAGCAGTACTTC
d_call: .; j_call: TRBJ1-1; clone_size: .; v_call: TRBV25-1; cdr3_aa: CASSKRGVFLNTEAFF; cdr3_nt: TGTGCCAGCAGTAAGCGGGGGGTTTTTCTGAACACTGAAGCTTTCTTT
d_call: TRBD2; j_call: TRBJ2-5; clone_size: .; v_call: TRBV18; cdr3_aa: CASSPRGLAGEGTQYF; cdr3_nt: TGTGCCAGCTCACCACGGGGACTAGCGGGAGAAGGGACCCAGTACTTC
d_call: .; j_call: TRBJ2-2; clone_size: .; v_call: TRBV7-6; cdr3_aa: CASSQTPTGELFF; cdr3_nt: TGTGCCAGCAGCCAAACCCCCACCGGGGAGCTGTTTTTT
d_call: TRBD1; j_call: TRBJ2-7; clone_size: .; v_call: TRBV11-2; cdr3_aa: CASTTGGNWDF; cdr3_nt: TGTGCCAGCACCACAGGGGGGAATTGGGACTTC
d_call: TRBD2; j_call: TRBJ2-3; clone_size: .; v_call: TRBV5-1; cdr3_aa: CASSSGLGTGSTADTQYF; cdr3_nt: TGCGCCAGCAGTTCGGGACTAGGGACCGGTAGCACAGCAGATACGCAGTATTTT
d_call: TRBD1; j_call: TRBJ1-4; clone_size: .; v_call: TRBV5-4; cdr3_aa: CASSTGQGVREKLFF; cdr3_nt: TGTGCCAGCAGCACCGGACAGGGCGTACGGGAAAAACTGTTTTTT
d_call: .; j_call: TRBJ2-3; clone_size: .; v_call: TRBV5-1; cdr3_aa: CASKRLLNTQYF; cdr3_nt: TGCGCCAGCAAACGCTTACTCAATACGCAGTATTTT
d_call: TRBD1; j_call: TRBJ2-2; clone_size: .; v_call: TRBV28; cdr3_aa: CASSLQGGVTGELFF; cdr3_nt: TGTGCCAGCAGTTTACAAGGGGGCGTCACCGGGGAGCTGTTTTTT
d_call: .; j_call: TRBJ2-6; clone_size: .; v_call: TRBV10-2; cdr3_aa: CASRELYSGANVLTF; cdr3_nt: TGCGCCAGCAGGGAACTCTACTCTGGGGCCAACGTCCTGACTTTC
d_call: TRBD2; j_call: TRBJ2-5; clone_size: .; v_call: TRBV7-9; cdr3_aa: CAGGLAGGKGEETQYF; cdr3_nt: TGTGCCGGCGGGTTAGCGGGAGGGAAGGGCGAAGAGACCCAGTACTTC
d_call: TRBD2; j_call: TRBJ2-5; clone_size: once; v_call: TRBV6-9; cdr3_aa: CASTSRWRGEYQETQYF; cdr3_nt: TGTGCCAGCACCTCAAGGTGGCGGGGGGAGTACCAAGAGACCCAGTACTTC
d_call: TRBD1; j_call: TRBJ1-5; clone_size: .; v_call: TRBV10-3; cdr3_aa: CAISEEGQGAQPQHF; cdr3_nt: TGTGCCATCAGTGAAGAAGGGCAGGGGGCTCAGCCCCAGCATTTT
d_call: TRBD2; j_call: TRBJ2-7; clone_size: .; v_call: TRBV5-4; cdr3_aa: CASSPGTSGIRVYEQYF; cdr3_nt: TGTGCCAGCAGCCCAGGGACTAGCGGGATAAGGGTGTACGAGCAGTACTTC
d_call: .; j_call: TRBJ1-4; clone_size: once; v_call: TRBV4-1; cdr3_aa: CASSPNGAQANEKLFF; cdr3_nt: TGCGCCAGCAGCCCCAACGGGGCCCAGGCCAATGAAAAACTGTTTTTT
d_call: .; j_call: TRBJ1-3; clone_size: .; v_call: TRBV5-4; cdr3_aa: CASSHKAESSGNTIYF; cdr3_nt: TGTGCCAGCAGTCATAAGGCGGAGAGCTCTGGAAACACCATATATTTT
d_call: TRBD2; j_call: TRBJ2-1; clone_size: .; v_call: TRBV7-3; cdr3_aa: CASSLIPAGGPGNEQFF; cdr3_nt: TGTGCCAGCAGCTTAATACCAGCGGGAGGGCCGGGAAATGAGCAGTTCTTC
d_call: .; j_call: TRBJ1-1; clone_size: .; v_call: TRBV5-1; cdr3_aa: CASSLSLLVPQAFF; cdr3_nt: TGCGCCAGCAGCTTGTCTCTGCTTGTTCCGCAAGCTTTCTTT
d_call: TRBD1; j_call: TRBJ2-1; clone_size: .; v_call: TRBV28; cdr3_aa: CASLSRDRKFF; cdr3_nt: TGTGCCAGCCTCAGCCGGGACAGGAAGTTCTTC
d_call: .; j_call: TRBJ1-2; clone_size: .; v_call: TRBV10-3; cdr3_aa: CAISESVTAYYGYTF; cdr3_nt: TGTGCCATCAGTGAGTCCGTCACAGCTTACTATGGCTACACCTTC
d_call: .; j_call: TRBJ1-1; clone_size: .; v_call: TRBV5-6; cdr3_aa: CASSLNRRGTEAFF; cdr3_nt: TGTGCCAGCAGCTTAAACAGGAGGGGCACTGAAGCTTTCTTT
d_call: .; j_call: TRBJ1-3; clone_size: .; v_call: TRBV6-5; cdr3_aa: CASSLGHPSSGNTIYF; cdr3_nt: TGTGCCAGCAGTTTGGGACACCCAAGCTCTGGAAACACCATATATTTT
d_call: TRBD1; j_call: TRBJ1-5; clone_size: .; v_call: TRBV5-1; cdr3_aa: CASSPHSDRGLSNQPQHF; cdr3_nt: TGCGCCAGCTCTCCTCATTCGGACAGGGGGCTCAGCAATCAGCCCCAGCATTTT